The present T cell receptor beta chain was sequenced within a study of blood T cell repertoires in COVID-19 (dated by TCRdb to the early 2020s). As for the study more broadly: Samples covering the acute and convalescent phases of COVID-19 were provided by collaborators in the United States, Italy and Spain. The prospective study material was composed of cDNA or gDNA derived from T cells, B-cell-depleted T cells, or PBMCs. The dataset comprised deeply sampled blood TCRbeta repertoires from subjects exposed to, actively infected with, or recovered from COVID-19. The repertoires were made available in a free public database intended to serve as a resource for research on the immune response to SARS-CoV-2. The samples were drawn from two sources: the first 160 participants of the ongoing ImmuneRACE study, and over 1,000 subjects contributed by 6 global collaborators. Nearly every sample came with metadata listing a de-identified subject ID, COVID-19 status, age in years and sex. Where available, HLA class I and class II types were obtained from metadata supplied by the sample provider rather than from assay-based typing. Beyond this particular receptor, the publication reports: The amount of clinical and demographic metadata varied by source and participant and was provided uncurated.

V ends up 1 base short and J 11 bases short, with an unmatched junction base count of 13. Including cysteine and phenylalanine, the CDR3 has 15 amino acids. The retained sequence is limited to the CDR3, 45 bases, with the frame set at the first base. Reading the germline V gene (reference sequence) gives CDR1 SEHNR and CDR2 FQNEAQ. TCRbeta CDR3 regions were amplified from genomic DNA by means of the immunoSEQ Assay, a bias-controlled multiplex PCR. The authors processed their data as follows. Nucleated cell counts per sample were estimated from amplification of reference gene primers within the assay. Sequence reads were collapsed and filtered to measure the absolute abundance of every unique TCRbeta CDR3 rearrangement. For each sample, productive Simpson clonality was calculated by taking the square root of Simpson's diversity index across productive rearrangements. TCRdb obtained this table from immuneACCESS and retained in-frame rearrangements with V and J assigned. These tables miss some clones; where compared with another copy, unresolved V genes account for less than half of the shortfall, and the remainder is unexplained. V and J calls and clone size follow that table, whereas D and trimming were derived from the DNA. The sample table holds 300,000 to 450,000 clones, of which 70% to 85% were seen once. Jointly, the top ten make up over 0.95% of the sample.

Whole blood was collected in K2EDTA tubes by collaborating institutions according to the institutions' own protocols. For TCRbeta analysis, collaborator samples were shipped as frozen whole blood, as isolated PBMCs, or as DNA extracted from either sample type. About this clone itself: The antigen it binds to is not known. Per-base qualities were not stored, and no clone one base away is much larger.

Input material: peripheral blood. The receptor's source is a human donor with acute or convalescent COVID-19. The donor label of this sample is uncertain. The chain was built from TRBV7-9 and TRBJ1-1; 7 nucleotides in the junction match TRBD1. The nucleotide sequence reads TGTGCCAGCAGCTTAGGTAGACAGGGCGGGAAGGTGGCTTTCTTT. Its amino acids are CASSLGRQGGKVAFF.